The TCR beta chain described here comes from a study of cytotoxic CD8 clonotypes in ibrutinib-treated CLL. Generated by immunoSEQ multiplex PCR, the TCRdb table keeps only in-frame clones and is missing some. The table records more than 75,000 clones, around 77% of them present only once. The CDR3 runs to 16 residues. The germline V gene has CDR1 SGHTA and CDR2 FQGNSA. Trimming shortened V by 5 bases and J by 3 bases, and 17 bases separated the two germline ends. Sequenced here: PBMCs, sampled after 24 months of ibrutinib treatment. This TCR was recovered from a human donor with chronic lymphocytic leukemia. This chain connects TRBV7-2 to TRBJ2-4, with D possibly being TRBD1 (7 bases). The CDR3 coding sequence is TGTGCCAGCAGCATCCAGGGGGGAGGTGTCAAAAACATTCAGTACTTC. Translating it yields CASSIQGGGVKNIQYF.